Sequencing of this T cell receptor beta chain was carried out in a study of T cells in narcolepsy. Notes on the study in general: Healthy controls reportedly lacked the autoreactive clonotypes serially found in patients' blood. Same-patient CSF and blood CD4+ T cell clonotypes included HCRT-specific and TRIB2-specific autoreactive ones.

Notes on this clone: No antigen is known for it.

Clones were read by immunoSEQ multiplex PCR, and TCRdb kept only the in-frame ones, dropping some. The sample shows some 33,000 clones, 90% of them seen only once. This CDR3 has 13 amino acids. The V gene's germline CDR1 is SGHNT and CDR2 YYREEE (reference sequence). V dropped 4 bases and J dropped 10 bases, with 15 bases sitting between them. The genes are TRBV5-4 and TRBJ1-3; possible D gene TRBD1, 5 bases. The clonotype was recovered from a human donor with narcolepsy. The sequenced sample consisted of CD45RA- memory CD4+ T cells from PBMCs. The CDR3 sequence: CASSEGLTGTIYF. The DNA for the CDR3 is TGTGCCAGCAGCGAGGGACTCACCGGTACCATATATTTT.